This T cell receptor beta chain was observed in a study of blood T cells in healthy people across ages. For the second PCR, which ran for roughly 7 to 11 cycles, a sample-barcoded 5' primer and a J-beta primer mix were used. The template-switch adaptor was a 5' adaptor with 12 random nucleotides. It tagged each cDNA molecule. One entry per CDR3 protein results from TCRdb running MiXCR on the 5' RACE reads. Of some 880,000 distinct CDR3 sequences in the sample, roughly 34% are singletons; the top ten hold around 13%. Germline CDR1 and CDR2: SNHLY and FYNNEI. The CDR3 covers 15 residues. With each sample, at least 5 micrograms of total RNA were extracted. As to this clonotype: This may be a read error, as it is one base from a much larger clone.

Sequencing was done on a sample of blood. This TCR was sampled from a man aged 18 to 30 in good health. This sequence joins TRBV2 and TRBJ2-6, with D possibly TRBD1 on 5 matching bases. CDR3 amino acids: CASSVQVSGTNVLTF. As DNA, the CDR3 is TGTGCCAGCAGTGTACAGGTCTCTGGGACCAACGTCCTGACTTTC. Looking up the rest from reference TRBV2 and TRBJ2-6 gives the full variable domain: EPEVTQTPSHQVTQMGQEVILRCVPISNHLYFYWYRQILGQKVEFLVSFYNNEISEKSEIFDDQFSVERPDGSNFTLKIRSTKLEDSAMYFCASSVQVSGTNVLTFGAGSRLTVL.